This T cell receptor beta chain was observed in a study of early T cells in non-severe SARS-CoV-2 infection (dated by TCRdb to the early 2020s). Background for the entire study: Because TCR sequencing relied on bulk RNA taken from unsorted whole blood, pairing of alpha and beta chains was not possible.

Paper-wide results and their limitations: VDJdb matching was skewed toward anti-spike CD8 responses, so virus-specific expansions were likely underestimated and private and CD4 specificities were missed.

Between the V and J ends, shortened by 0 bases and 6 bases respectively, the junction contains 8 bases. Via the germline V gene, CDR1 is SGHAT and CDR2 FQNNGV. Including cysteine and phenylalanine, the CDR3 has 13 amino acids. The CDR3 DNA has 39 bases and is translated from base 1. The receptor library was made with 5' RACE. Data came from a NextSeq 500. Unique molecular identifiers were attached to individual cDNA molecules in the TCR library protocol so that sequencing error and PCR bias could be corrected. Both TCR alpha and beta chains were sequenced, and tight co-correlation was observed between alpha and beta sequence abundances in each sample. The study's own analysis went as follows. V gene, J gene and CDR3 annotation of TCR sequences was performed with Decombinator V4. TCRs were defined as expanded if a significant change between any two time points was detected under a Poisson model with p below 0.0001. TCR abundances were normalised to the total number of TCRs sequenced per sample and were expressed as counts per million. MAIT TCRs were defined by TRAV1-2 paired with TRAJ12, TRAJ20 or TRAJ33, and iNKT TCRs by TRAV10 paired with TRAJ18. VDJdb, accessed 1 November 2021, was searched for CMV, EBV and SARS-CoV-2 annotated TCRs, with TCRs annotated for multiple antigens excluded. Using fastp at Q25 and MiXCR, TCRdb reprocessed the public reads and kept productive beta chains. Each entry merges the rows of one CDR3 protein and shows their most common DNA and genes. Clone size and V and J calls follow TCRdb, not the original study. The sample profile shows just under 60,000 distinct CDR3 sequences; more than 7% of them were found once. The ten largest account for about 3.4% of the sample.

With regard to this clonotype: The antigen this receptor binds is unknown. Base-call qualities are not available, and no considerably larger clone is one nucleotide away.

Set within a cohort of healthcare workers in London, UK, this nested case-control study involved weekly PCR testing of nasopharyngeal swabs along with blood sampling. Healthcare workers were enrolled in the week of the UK lockdown, from 23 to 31 March 2020, and were followed every week for up to about 15 weeks. The sample was whole blood. The rearrangement combines TRBV11-2 with TRBJ2-5; the D gene identity is not certain. The source is an adult who was a healthcare worker with PCR-confirmed SARS-CoV-2 infection or an uninfected control (not recorded which). The CDR3 sequence is CASSLDLRQTQYF. The nucleotide sequence is TGTGCCAGCAGCTTAGATCTCAGGCAGACCCAGTACTTC.